One sample yielded the 5 T cell receptor beta chains listed below, sequenced in a study of CD8 T cells in ankylosing spondylitis. Each CDR3 protein gets one entry after TCRdb re-called the 5' RACE reads with MiXCR. The sample holds 200,000 or so distinct CDR3 sequences, 13% seen once. Input material: blood, either unsorted or a sorted T cell fraction (not recorded which). The receptor set was obtained from a female donor with ankylosing spondylitis or in good health (not recorded which).

This clonotype was seen at least ten times. V is TRBV3-1 and J is TRBJ2-1, with D uncertain. Germline V gene lookup returns CDR1 LGHDT and CDR2 YNNKEL (reference sequence). The CDR3 spans 13 residues. V was pared by 0 bases and J by 4 bases, with 4 bases between. CDR3 in DNA: TGTGCCAGCAGCCAAGACGGATACAATGAGCAGTTCTTC. It translates to CASSQDGYNEQFF.

This clonotype was seen many times. This chain connects TRBV5-1 to TRBJ2-5, with a weak D call TRBD2 (7 bases). Per germline, CDR1 SGHRS and CDR2 YFSETQ. The CDR3 has 16 residues. V lost 4 bases and J lost 4, with 20 bases in between. CDR3 sequence: CASSQKAGAGPETQYF. DNA for the CDR3: TGCGCCAGCAGCCAAAAGGCGGGGGCAGGGCCAGAGACCCAGTACTTC.

As to this clonotype: A read error is possible here, since a much larger clone lies one base away. This sequence joins TRBV29-1 and TRBJ2-1; 9 bases agree with TRBD2. V was clipped by 8 bases and J by 4 bases; unmatched bases: 6. The CDR3 is 13 residues long. Germline CDR1 reads SQVTM; CDR2 reads ANQGSEA. CDR3 region: CSFGLAGYNEQFF. The CDR3 coding sequence is TGCAGCTTTGGGCTAGCGGGATACAATGAGCAGTTCTTC.

At least ten counts were recorded for this clonotype. The gene calls are TRBV5-1 and TRBJ2-1; 12 bases are shared with TRBD2. The CDR3 runs to 15 residues. Germline V gives CDR1 SGHRS, CDR2 YFSETQ. The V gene end was trimmed by 5 bases and the J gene end by 3 bases; junction bases not matched to a gene: 3. The chain's CDR3 is CASSQTSGSYNEQFF. CDR3 bases: TGCGCCAGCAGTCAGACTAGCGGGAGCTACAATGAGCAGTTCTTC.

This clonotype has ten or more counts. The chain uses TRBV18 and TRBJ2-7; D gene uncertain. The V end lost 3 bases, the J end lost 3 bases, and 9 bases lay between the germline ends. Germline-derived CDR1 and CDR2 are KGHSH and LQKENI. This CDR3 has 13 residues. CDR3 DNA sequence: TGTGCCAGCTCACCCCGACTTATCTACGAGCAGTACTTC. Its protein is CASSPRLIYEQYF.